The rows below give T cell receptor beta chains drawn from one sample of a study of blood T cells in healthy people across ages. TCRdb reanalysed the 5' RACE reads using MiXCR and keeps one entry per CDR3 protein. The sample has over a million distinct CDR3 sequences, around 55% seen once; the top ten hold more than 6%. Sequenced material: blood. The receptor source for this set is a young man in good health. The CDR3 runs from the conserved cysteine through the conserved F or W. D genes are given only for firm matches. Only some rows state a clone size, as once, few, many or a class for expanded clones.

j_call	v_call	d_call	clone_size	cdr3_nt	cdr3_aa
TRBJ2-6	TRBV6-6	NA	NA	TGTGCCAGCAGTTACTCGATACAGAGCTCTGGGGCCAACGTCCTGACTTTC	CASSYSIQSSGANVLTF
TRBJ1-6	TRBV27	NA	NA	TGTGCCAGCAGTGCCCCCGGGACATTCAATAATTCACCCCTCCACTTT	CASSAPGTFNNSPLHF
TRBJ2-7	TRBV20-1	NA	NA	TGCAGTGCGAGGTACAGCACCTCCTACGAGCAGTACTTC	CSARYSTSYEQYF
TRBJ2-5	TRBV9	NA	NA	TGTGCCAGCAGCGTAGAGGCGCAGGTAGGAGAGACCCAGTACTTC	CASSVEAQVGETQYF
TRBJ2-7	TRBV6-1	TRBD1	NA	TGTGCCAGCAGTGAGGGCCTAACAGGGGACGACTACGAGCAGTACTTC	CASSEGLTGDDYEQYF
TRBJ2-7	TRBV10-3	NA	NA	TGTGCCACCGGAAGGGACCTGTCCAAGCAGTACTTC	CATGRDLSKQYF
TRBJ2-7	TRBV20-1	NA	few	TGCAGTGCTTTAGCAGAGCCAGCCTACGAGCAGTACTTC	CSALAEPAYEQYF
TRBJ1-1	TRBV5-1	NA	NA	TGCGCCAGCAGCTTGAGGAACGAACAGGCCCAAGCTTTCTTT	CASSLRNEQAQAFF
TRBJ2-6	TRBV4-3	TRBD1	NA	TGCGCCAGCGCTACGGGACAGGTGGATTCTGGGGCCAACGTCCTGACTTTC	CASATGQVDSGANVLTF
TRBJ2-3	TRBV29-1	TRBD1	few	TGCAGCGTCGCCCGGACAGGGAGGACAGATACGCAGTATTTT	CSVARTGRTDTQYF
TRBJ2-1	TRBV6-1	TRBD2	once	TGTGCCAGCAGTGATGAAGCGGGACCGCCCTACAATGAGCAGTTCTTC	CASSDEAGPPYNEQFF
TRBJ2-5	TRBV12-3/TRBV12-4	TRBD2	NA	TGTGCCAGCAGCCAAGGACTAGTACGTGTGGAGTACTTC	CASSQGLVRVEYF
TRBJ2-7	TRBV5-4	NA	NA	TGTGCCAGCAGCTTGCAGGTGGCCCTAAACGAGCAGTACTTC	CASSLQVALNEQYF
TRBJ2-1	TRBV20-1	NA	few	TGCAGTGCTAGAGGGGCTAGCTCCTACAATGAGCAGTTCTTC	CSARGASSYNEQFF
TRBJ2-1	TRBV7-8	TRBD2	NA	TGTGCCAGCAGCTCATTAAGCGGGAGGGGACTCTACAATGAGCAGTTCTTC	CASSSLSGRGLYNEQFF
TRBJ2-7	TRBV7-9	NA	NA	TGTGCCAGCAGCTTAGCCATAATCGAACACGAGCAGTACTTC	CASSLAIIEHEQYF
TRBJ2-1	TRBV25-1	NA	few	TGTGCCAGCAGTGAAGGTCGGAGCTCCTACAATGAGCAGTTCTTC	CASSEGRSSYNEQFF
TRBJ2-1	TRBV2	TRBD1	NA	TGTGCCGGAAAACAGGGGGCAGGCGATGAGCAGTTCTTC	CAGKQGAGDEQFF
TRBJ2-7	TRBV12-3/TRBV12-4	TRBD1	few	TGTGCCAGCCTCTCGTGGACAGGGGACCCGACCTACGAGCAGTACTTC	CASLSWTGDPTYEQYF
TRBJ2-7	TRBV29-1	NA	NA	TGCAGCGTCCTCAAGGGTAACGAGCAGTACTTC	CSVLKGNEQYF
TRBJ2-6	TRBV2	NA	NA	TGTGCCGCCGCGGGGCTCATCCGGGCCAACGTCCTGACTTTC	CAAAGLIRANVLTF
TRBJ2-1	TRBV6-2/TRBV6-3	NA	NA	TGTGCCAGCAGTTACGAGCGCCGGGGGCAGTTCTTC	CASSYERRGQFF
TRBJ1-1	TRBV29-1	NA	few	TGCAGCGTTGCACCAGGGGCGGGGGACACTGAAGCTTTCTTT	CSVAPGAGDTEAFF
TRBJ2-1	TRBV29-1	TRBD1	NA	TGCAGCGTTGACCGGGACAGAAACAATGAGCAGTTCTTC	CSVDRDRNNEQFF
TRBJ2-1	TRBV7-7	NA	NA	TGTGCCAGCAGCTTAAGTGGGCTAGCGCGAGGCAATGAGCAGTTCTTC	CASSLSGLARGNEQFF
TRBJ2-1	TRBV14	NA	once	TGTGCCAGCAGCCTACCCTTAGGACCCTACAATGAGCAGTTCTTC	CASSLPLGPYNEQFF
TRBJ2-5	TRBV7-2	TRBD2	few	TGTGCCAGCAGCCCATTAGCGGGGGCTTCTGAGACCCAGTACTTC	CASSPLAGASETQYF
TRBJ2-2	TRBV20-1	NA	NA	TGCAGTGCTAAGGCTCCGAACACCGGGGAGCTGTTTTTT	CSAKAPNTGELFF
TRBJ2-7	TRBV20-1	TRBD1	NA	TGCAGTGCTACCTTACCGGGACAGGTGTCCTACGAGCAGTACTTC	CSATLPGQVSYEQYF
TRBJ2-1	TRBV10-3	NA	NA	TGTGCCATCAGTGAGAGGTGGGAGGCCCACAATGAGCAGTTCTTC	CAISERWEAHNEQFF
TRBJ2-2	TRBV11-3	TRBD1	NA	TGTGCCAGCAGCTTAGACGGGACAGGGACCGGGGAGCTGTTTTTT	CASSLDGTGTGELFF